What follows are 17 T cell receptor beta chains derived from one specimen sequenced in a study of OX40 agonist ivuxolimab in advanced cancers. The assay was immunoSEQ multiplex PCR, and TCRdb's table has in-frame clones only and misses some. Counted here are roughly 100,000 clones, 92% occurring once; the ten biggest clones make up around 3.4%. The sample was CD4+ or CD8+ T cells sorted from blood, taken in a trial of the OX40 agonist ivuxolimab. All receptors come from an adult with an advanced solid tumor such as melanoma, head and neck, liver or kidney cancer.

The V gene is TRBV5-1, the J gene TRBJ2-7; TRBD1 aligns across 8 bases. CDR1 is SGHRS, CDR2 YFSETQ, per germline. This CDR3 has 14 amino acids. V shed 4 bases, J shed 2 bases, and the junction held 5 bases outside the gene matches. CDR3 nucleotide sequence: TGCGCCAGCAGCGGCGGACAGGGCGCCTACGAGCAGTACTTC. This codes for CASSGGQGAYEQYF.

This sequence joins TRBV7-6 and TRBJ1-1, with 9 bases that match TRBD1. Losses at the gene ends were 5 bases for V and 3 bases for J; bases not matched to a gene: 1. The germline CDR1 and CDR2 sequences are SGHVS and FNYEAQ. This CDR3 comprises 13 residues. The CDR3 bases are TGTGCCAGCAGCGGGACAGGGTACACTGAAGCTTTCTTT. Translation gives CASSGTGYTEAFF.

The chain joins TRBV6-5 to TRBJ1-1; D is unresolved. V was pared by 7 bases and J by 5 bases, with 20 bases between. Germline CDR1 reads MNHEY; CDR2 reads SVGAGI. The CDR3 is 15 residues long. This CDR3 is CASTMGRSRRTEAFF. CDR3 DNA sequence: TGTGCCAGCACGATGGGCCGGTCGCGGAGAACTGAAGCTTTCTTT.

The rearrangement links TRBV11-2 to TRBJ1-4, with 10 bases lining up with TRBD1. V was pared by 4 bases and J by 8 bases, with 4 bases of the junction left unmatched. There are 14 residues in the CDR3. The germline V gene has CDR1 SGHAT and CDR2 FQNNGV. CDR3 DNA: TGTGCCAGCAGCTCCCGGGACAGGGGCGAAAAACTGTTTTTT. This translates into CASSSRDRGEKLFF.

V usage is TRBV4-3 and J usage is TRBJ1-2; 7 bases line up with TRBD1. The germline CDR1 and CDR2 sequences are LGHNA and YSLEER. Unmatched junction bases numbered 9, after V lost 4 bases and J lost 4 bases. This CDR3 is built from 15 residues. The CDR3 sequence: CASSPMRQGGYGYTF. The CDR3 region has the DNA TGCGCCAGCAGCCCCATGCGACAGGGTGGCTATGGCTACACCTTC.

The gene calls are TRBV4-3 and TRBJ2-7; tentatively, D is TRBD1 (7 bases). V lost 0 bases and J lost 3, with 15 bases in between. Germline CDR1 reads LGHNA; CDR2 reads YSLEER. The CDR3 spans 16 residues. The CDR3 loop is CASSQDPGQGGYEQYF. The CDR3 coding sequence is TGCGCCAGCAGCCAAGATCCCGGGCAGGGGGGCTACGAGCAGTACTTC.

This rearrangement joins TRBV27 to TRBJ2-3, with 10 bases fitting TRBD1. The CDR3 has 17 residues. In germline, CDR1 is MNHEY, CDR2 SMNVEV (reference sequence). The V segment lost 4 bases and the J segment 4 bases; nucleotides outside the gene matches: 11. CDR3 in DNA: TGTGCCAGCAGTTACAGATTCCGGGACAGGGGCCCAGATACGCAGTATTTT. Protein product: CASSYRFRDRGPDTQYF.

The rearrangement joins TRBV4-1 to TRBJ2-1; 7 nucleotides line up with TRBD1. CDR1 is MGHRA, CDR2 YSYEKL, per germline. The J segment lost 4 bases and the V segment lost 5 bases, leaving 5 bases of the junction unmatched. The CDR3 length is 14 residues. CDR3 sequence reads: CASSVPDRYNEQFF. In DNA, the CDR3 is TGCGCCAGCAGCGTACCGGACAGGTACAATGAGCAGTTCTTC.

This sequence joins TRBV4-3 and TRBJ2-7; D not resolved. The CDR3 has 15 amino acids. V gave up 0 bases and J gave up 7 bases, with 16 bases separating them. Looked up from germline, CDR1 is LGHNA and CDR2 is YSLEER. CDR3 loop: CASSQDLSTDGEQYF. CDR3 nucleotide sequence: TGCGCCAGCAGCCAAGATCTATCGACGGACGGAGAGCAGTACTTC.

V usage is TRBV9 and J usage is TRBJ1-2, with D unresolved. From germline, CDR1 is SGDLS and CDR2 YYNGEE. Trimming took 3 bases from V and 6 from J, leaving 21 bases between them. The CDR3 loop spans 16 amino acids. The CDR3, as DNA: TGTGCCAGCAGCGCGCTACTGGATCGACTAGTAAATGGCTACACCTTC. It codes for CASSALLDRLVNGYTF. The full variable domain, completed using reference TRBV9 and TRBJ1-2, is DSGVTQTPKHLITATGQRVTLRCSPRSGDLSVYWYQQSLDQGLQFLIQYYNGEERAKGNILERFSAQQFPDLHSELNLSSLELGDSALYFCASSALLDRLVNGYTFGSGTRLTVV.

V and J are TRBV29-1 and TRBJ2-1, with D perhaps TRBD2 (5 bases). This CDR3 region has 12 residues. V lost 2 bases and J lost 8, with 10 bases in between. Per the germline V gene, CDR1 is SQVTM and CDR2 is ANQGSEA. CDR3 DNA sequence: TGCAGCGTTGAAAGAGGGAGCCATGAGCAGTTCTTC. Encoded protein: CSVERGSHEQFF.

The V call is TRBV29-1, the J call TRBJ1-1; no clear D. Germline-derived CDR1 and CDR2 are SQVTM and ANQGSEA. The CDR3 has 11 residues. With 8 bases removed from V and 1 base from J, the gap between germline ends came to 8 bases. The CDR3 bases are TGCAGCTCCCGCAGGAACACTGAAGCTTTCTTT. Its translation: CSSRRNTEAFF.

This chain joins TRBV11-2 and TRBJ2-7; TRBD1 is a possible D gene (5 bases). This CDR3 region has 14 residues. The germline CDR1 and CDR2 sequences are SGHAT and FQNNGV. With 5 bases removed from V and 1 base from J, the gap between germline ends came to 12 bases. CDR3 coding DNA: TGTGCCAGCAGCCATAGGGGCTATTCCTACGAGCAGTACTTC. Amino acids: CASSHRGYSYEQYF.

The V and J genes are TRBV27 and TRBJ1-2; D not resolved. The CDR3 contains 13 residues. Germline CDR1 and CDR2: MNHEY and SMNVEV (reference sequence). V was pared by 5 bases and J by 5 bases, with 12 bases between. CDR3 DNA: TGTGCCAGCAGTCCTGACGGGCGGTATGGCTACACCTTC. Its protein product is CASSPDGRYGYTF.

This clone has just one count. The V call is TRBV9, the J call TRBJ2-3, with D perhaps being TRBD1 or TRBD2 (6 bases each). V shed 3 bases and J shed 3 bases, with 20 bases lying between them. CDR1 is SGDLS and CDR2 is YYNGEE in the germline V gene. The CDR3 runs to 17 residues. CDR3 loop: CASSALLRGGGTDTQYF. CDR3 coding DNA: TGTGCCAGCAGCGCACTTCTCAGGGGCGGAGGGACAGATACGCAGTATTTT.

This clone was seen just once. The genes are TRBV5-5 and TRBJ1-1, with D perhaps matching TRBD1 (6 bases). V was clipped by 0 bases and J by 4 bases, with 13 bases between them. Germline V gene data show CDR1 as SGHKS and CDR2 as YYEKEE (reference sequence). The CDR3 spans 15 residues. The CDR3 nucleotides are TGTGCCAGCAGCTTGGCCTGGGGGGCTGTCACTGAAGCTTTCTTT. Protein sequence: CASSLAWGAVTEAFF.

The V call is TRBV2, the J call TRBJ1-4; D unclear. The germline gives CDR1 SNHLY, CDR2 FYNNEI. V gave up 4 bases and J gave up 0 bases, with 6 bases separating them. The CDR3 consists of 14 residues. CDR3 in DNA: TGTGCCAGCAGTGTCGAATCAACTAATGAAAAACTGTTTTTT. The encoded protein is CASSVESTNEKLFF.